The clone carrying this T cell receptor (beta chain) was found a few times. Its antigen is currently unknown. This sample stems from a study of T-cell reconstitution after alpha-beta-depleted transplantation in children. Points from the study as a whole: Reportedly, only several hundred clones from non-depleted graft cells drove alpha-beta T-cell counts at about two months.

The TCRbeta library was prepared with unique molecular identifiers. TCRdb redid the calling of the PCR reads with MiXCR, one entry per CDR3 protein. This sample has about 590,000 distinct CDR3 sequences, with over 10% found just once. Germline V gene sequence: CDR1 LNHDA, CDR2 SQIVND (reference sequence). The CDR3 sequence is 18 residues long. With V trimmed by 6 bases and J by 0 bases, 14 bases remained unmatched. The genes are TRBV19 and TRBJ2-1, with TRBD2 matching over 7 bases. This sequence originates from a male patient aged 10-17 years who had a stem cell transplant for acute myeloid leukemia, so the T cells may come from the graft donor. The sample here was PBMCs, mostly from graft donor cells, taken 360 days after TCRalphabeta/CD19-depleted stem cell transplant. The CDR3 DNA follows: TGTGCCAGTAGCCGGATTCGGGTACTAGCGATCTCCTACAATGAGCAGTTCTTC. The encoded protein is CASSRIRVLAISYNEQFF.